The clone carrying this T cell receptor beta chain was recorded at least ten times. Its cognate antigen is unknown. This record comes from a study of T-cell reconstitution after alpha-beta-depleted transplantation in children. The study's findings and limits: Several hundred rapidly expanded clones from non-depleted graft cells reportedly supplied alpha-beta T cells about two months post-transplant.

This sample's TCRbeta library carried unique molecular identifier barcodes. TCRdb analysed the PCR reads with MiXCR anew, one entry per CDR3 protein. The sample consists of 450,000 to 600,000 distinct CDR3 sequences, 10% to 13% of them appearing once. The source of this sequence is a child aged 2-15 years with inherited bone marrow failure, due to receive a stem cell transplant. Sequenced material: PBMCs, taken before TCRalphabeta/CD19-depleted stem cell transplant.

The CDR3 loop reads CATSDPGTGFSGELFF. CDR3 in DNA: TGTGCCACCAGTGATCCCGGGACAGGGTTTTCCGGGGAGCTGTTTTTT. J is TRBJ2-2 and V is TRBV24-1, with TRBD1 identical over 9 bases. CDR3 length: 16 amino acids. Trimming at V came to 3 bases and at J to 6 bases, leaving 7 bases not matched to a gene. In germline, CDR1 is KGHDR, CDR2 SFDVKD.